The clone carrying this TCR beta chain has more than one count but fewer than ten. The target antigen is unknown. The assay was immunoSEQ multiplex PCR, and TCRdb's table has in-frame clones only and misses some. The sample lists about 14,000 clones; 83% were seen once. The data were taken from a study of PD-1 blockade in classical Hodgkin lymphoma. Findings of the study overall: CD4+ TCR diversity rose significantly by C4D1, and CD8+ TCR diversity did not.

With no exception, relapse followed autologous stem cell transplantation in all patients, and brentuximab vedotin exposure varied. Germline CDR1 reads LNHNV; CDR2 reads YYDKDF (reference sequence). V was pared by 0 bases and J by 3 bases, with 7 bases between. The CDR3 loop spans 14 amino acids. This sequence joins TRBV15 and TRBJ2-3; D is ambiguous. The TCR sequence derives from a human donor with classical Hodgkin lymphoma. The sample was peripheral blood mononuclear cells (PBMCs), taken at baseline. The CDR3 nucleotides read TGTGCCACCAGCAGAGAACCTCTTACAGATACGCAGTATTTT. It specifies CATSREPLTDTQYF.